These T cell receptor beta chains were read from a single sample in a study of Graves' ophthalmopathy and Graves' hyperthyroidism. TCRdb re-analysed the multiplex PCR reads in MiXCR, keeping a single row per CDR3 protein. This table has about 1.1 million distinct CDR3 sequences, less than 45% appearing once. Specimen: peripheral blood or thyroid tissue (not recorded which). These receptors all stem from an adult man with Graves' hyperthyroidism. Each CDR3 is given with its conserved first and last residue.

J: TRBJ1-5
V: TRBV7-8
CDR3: CASSLGWSGSNQPQHF

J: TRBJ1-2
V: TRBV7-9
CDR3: CASTTVGTAGYGYTF

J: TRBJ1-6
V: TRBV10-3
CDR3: CAIRPTGTADNSPLHF

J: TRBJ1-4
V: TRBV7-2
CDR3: CASSLGPSREKLFF

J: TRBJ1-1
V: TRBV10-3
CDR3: CAISDGGVGNTEAFF

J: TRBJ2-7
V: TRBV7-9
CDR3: CASSLAGELREQYF

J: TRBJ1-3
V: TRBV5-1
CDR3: CASSFANGDNSGNTIYF

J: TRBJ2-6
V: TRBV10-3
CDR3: CASLAGGPDGANVLTF

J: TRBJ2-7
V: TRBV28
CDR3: CASRRQTYEQYF

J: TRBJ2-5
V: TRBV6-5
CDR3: CASRRDFGETQYF

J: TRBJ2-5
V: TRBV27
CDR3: CASATEGTQYF

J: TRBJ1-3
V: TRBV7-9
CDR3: CAWTMVPGVSGNTIYF

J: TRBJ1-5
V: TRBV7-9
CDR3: CASQAGSAEPNQPQHF

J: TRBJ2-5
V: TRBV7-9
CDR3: CASSLRTSRKETQYF

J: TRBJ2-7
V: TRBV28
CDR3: CASTLGGRAGEQYF

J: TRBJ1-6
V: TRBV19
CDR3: CASSPRDRETAPLHF

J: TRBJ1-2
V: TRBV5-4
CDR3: CASRSPNYGYTF

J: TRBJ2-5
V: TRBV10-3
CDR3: CAISEIAGEETQYF

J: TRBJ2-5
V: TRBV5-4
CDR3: CASSLWTEQETQYF

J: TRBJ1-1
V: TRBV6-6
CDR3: CASRNPTGNTEAFF

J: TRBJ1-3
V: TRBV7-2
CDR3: CASSSAGLGNTIYF

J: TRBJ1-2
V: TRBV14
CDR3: CASSQVTRAPYGYTF

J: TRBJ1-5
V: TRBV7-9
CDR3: CASSLETGAPLSNQPQHF

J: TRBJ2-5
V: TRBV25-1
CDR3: CASQGLAAQETQYF

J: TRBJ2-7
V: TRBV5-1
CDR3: CASSPKDRGTYEQYF

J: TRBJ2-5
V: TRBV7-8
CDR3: CASSPWGGNQETQYF

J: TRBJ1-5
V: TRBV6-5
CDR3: CASRRQEYSNQPQHF